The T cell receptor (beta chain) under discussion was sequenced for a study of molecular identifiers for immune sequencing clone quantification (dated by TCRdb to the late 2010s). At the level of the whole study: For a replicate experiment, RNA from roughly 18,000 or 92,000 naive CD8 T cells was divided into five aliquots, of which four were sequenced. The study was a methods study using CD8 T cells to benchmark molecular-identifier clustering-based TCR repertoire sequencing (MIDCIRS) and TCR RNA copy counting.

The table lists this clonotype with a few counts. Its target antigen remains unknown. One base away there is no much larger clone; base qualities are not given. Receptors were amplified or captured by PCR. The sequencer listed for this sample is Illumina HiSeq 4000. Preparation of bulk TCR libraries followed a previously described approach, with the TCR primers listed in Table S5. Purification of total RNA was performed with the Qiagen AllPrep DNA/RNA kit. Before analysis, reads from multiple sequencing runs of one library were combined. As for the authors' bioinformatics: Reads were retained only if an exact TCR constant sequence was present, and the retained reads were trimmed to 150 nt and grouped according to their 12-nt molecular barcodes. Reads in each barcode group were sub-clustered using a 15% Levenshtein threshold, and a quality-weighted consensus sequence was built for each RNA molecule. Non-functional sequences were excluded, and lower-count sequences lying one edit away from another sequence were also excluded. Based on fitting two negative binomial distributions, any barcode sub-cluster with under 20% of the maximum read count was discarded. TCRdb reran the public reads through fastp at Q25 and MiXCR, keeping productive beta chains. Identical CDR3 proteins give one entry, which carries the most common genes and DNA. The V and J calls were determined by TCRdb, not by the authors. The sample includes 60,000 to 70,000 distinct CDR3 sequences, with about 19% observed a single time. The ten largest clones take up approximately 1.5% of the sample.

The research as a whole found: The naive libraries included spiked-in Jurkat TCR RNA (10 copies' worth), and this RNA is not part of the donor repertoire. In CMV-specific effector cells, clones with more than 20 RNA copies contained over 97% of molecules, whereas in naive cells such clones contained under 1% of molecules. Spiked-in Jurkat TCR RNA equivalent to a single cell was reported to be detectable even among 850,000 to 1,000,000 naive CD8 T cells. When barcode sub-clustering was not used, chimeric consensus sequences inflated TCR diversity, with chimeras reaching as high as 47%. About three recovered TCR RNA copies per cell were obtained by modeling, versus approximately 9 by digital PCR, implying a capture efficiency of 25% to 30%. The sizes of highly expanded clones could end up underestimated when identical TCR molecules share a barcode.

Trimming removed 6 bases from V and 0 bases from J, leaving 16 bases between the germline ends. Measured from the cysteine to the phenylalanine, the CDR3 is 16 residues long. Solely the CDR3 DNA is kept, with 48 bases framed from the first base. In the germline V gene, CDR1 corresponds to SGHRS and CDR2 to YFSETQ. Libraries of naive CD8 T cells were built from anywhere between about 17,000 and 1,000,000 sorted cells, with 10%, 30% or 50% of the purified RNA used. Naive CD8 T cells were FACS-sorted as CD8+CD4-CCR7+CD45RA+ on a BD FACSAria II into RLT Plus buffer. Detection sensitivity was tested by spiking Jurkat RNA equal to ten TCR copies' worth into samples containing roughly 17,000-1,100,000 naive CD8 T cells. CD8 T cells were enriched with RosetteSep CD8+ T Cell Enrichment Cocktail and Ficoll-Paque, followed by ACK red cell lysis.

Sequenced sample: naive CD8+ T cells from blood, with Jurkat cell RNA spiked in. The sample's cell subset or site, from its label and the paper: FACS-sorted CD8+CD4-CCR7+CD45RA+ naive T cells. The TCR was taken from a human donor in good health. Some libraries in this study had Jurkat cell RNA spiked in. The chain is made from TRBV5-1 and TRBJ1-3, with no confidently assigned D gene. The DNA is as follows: TGCGCCAGCACCCCCGCGGGGTTTATCTCTGGAAACACCATATATTTT. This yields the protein CASTPAGFISGNTIYF. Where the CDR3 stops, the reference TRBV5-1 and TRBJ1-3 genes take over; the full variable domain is KAGVTQTPRYLIKTRGQQVTLSCSPISGHRSVSWYQQTPGQGLQFLFEYFSETQRNKGNFPGRFSGRQFSNSRSEMNVSTLELGDSALYLCASTPAGFISGNTIYFGEGSWLTVV.